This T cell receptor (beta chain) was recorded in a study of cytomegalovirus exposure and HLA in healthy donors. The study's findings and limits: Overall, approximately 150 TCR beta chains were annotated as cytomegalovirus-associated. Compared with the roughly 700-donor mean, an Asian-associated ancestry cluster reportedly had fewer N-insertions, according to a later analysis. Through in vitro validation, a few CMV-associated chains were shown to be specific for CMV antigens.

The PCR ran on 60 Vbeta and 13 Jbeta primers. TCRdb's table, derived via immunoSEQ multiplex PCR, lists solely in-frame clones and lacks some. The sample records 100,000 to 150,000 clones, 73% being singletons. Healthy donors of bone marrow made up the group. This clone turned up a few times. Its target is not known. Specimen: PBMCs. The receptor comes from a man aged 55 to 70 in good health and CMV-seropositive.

The CDR3 nucleotides are TGCGCCAGCAGCTTGTTGGGACAGGCGACCTCCTATAATTCACCCCTCCACTTT. Residues: CASSLLGQATSYNSPLHF. The V call is TRBV5-1, the J call TRBJ1-6; 8 bases are shared with TRBD1. The germline CDR1 and CDR2 sequences are SGHRS and YFSETQ. The CDR3 covers 18 residues. V dropped 1 base and J dropped 0; count of bases not matched to a gene: 6.